These T cell receptor beta chains were read from a single sample in a study of blood T cell repertoires in COVID-19. Method: immunoSEQ multiplex PCR; TCRdb's copy keeps in-frame clones and lacks some. The sample yields some 44,000 clones, around 91% seen once. The sample was peripheral blood. The receptors stem from a man aged 50 to 60 with active COVID-19. Both conserved end residues are part of each CDR3. Fields, in order: V gene, D gene, J gene, clone size, CDR3 DNA, CDR3 protein. D genes are given only for firm matches. The size field is filled for only some rows; it gives once, few, many or a size class.

v_gene: TRBV6-6; d_gene: TRBD1; j_gene: TRBJ2-3; abundance: NA; CDR3nt: TGTGCCAGCAGTTTGGGACAGGTGGGAGATACGCAGTATTTT; CDR3aa: CASSLGQVGDTQYF
v_gene: TRBV10-3; d_gene: NA; j_gene: TRBJ2-3; abundance: NA; CDR3nt: TGTGCCATCATGGGCAGGGCGGACAACACAGATACGCAGTATTTT; CDR3aa: CAIMGRADNTDTQYF
v_gene: TRBV27; d_gene: NA; j_gene: TRBJ1-1; abundance: NA; CDR3nt: TGTGCCAGCAGTGTCAGGGGAAGGGGCACTGAAGCTTTCTTT; CDR3aa: CASSVRGRGTEAFF
v_gene: TRBV5-1; d_gene: TRBD1; j_gene: TRBJ2-7; abundance: NA; CDR3nt: TGCGCCAGCAGCCGGGGGACAGGAGGTGGAGAGCAGTACTTC; CDR3aa: CASSRGTGGGEQYF
v_gene: TRBV5-1; d_gene: NA; j_gene: TRBJ1-1; abundance: NA; CDR3nt: TGCGCCAGCAGCCGCGGGGAGGGAGACACTGAAGCTTTCTTT; CDR3aa: CASSRGEGDTEAFF
v_gene: TRBV12-3/TRBV12-4; d_gene: NA; j_gene: TRBJ1-2; abundance: NA; CDR3nt: TGTGCCAGCAGTTCGGGATATGGCTACACCTTC; CDR3aa: CASSSGYGYTF
v_gene: TRBV11-2; d_gene: TRBD2; j_gene: TRBJ2-5; abundance: NA; CDR3nt: TGTGCCAGCAGCCTCGGGGGGGGGACTAGAGAAGAGACCCAGTACTTC; CDR3aa: CASSLGGGTREETQYF
v_gene: TRBV5-1; d_gene: TRBD2; j_gene: TRBJ2-7; abundance: NA; CDR3nt: TGCGCCAGCAGCGTTATAGCGGGAGATGCCTCGCAGTACTTC; CDR3aa: CASSVIAGDASQYF
v_gene: TRBV5-1; d_gene: NA; j_gene: TRBJ1-2; abundance: NA; CDR3nt: TGCGCCAGCAGCTTGACAGGGAAGGACGGCTACACCTTC; CDR3aa: CASSLTGKDGYTF
v_gene: TRBV2; d_gene: NA; j_gene: TRBJ1-1; abundance: NA; CDR3nt: TGTGCCAGCAGTCTCCAGGGGTGGGGCACTGAAGCTTTCTTT; CDR3aa: CASSLQGWGTEAFF
v_gene: TRBV5-4; d_gene: TRBD2; j_gene: TRBJ2-2; abundance: NA; CDR3nt: TGTGCCAGCAGCTTGGATGTCCTAGCGGGAGGGAACACCGGGGAGCTGTTTTTT; CDR3aa: CASSLDVLAGGNTGELFF
v_gene: TRBV7-8; d_gene: NA; j_gene: TRBJ1-5; abundance: NA; CDR3nt: TGTGCCAGCAGCTTAGGAGGAGGGCCCCAGCATTTT; CDR3aa: CASSLGGGPQHF
v_gene: TRBV11-2; d_gene: NA; j_gene: TRBJ2-5; abundance: NA; CDR3nt: TGTGCCAGCAGCTTAGTCGGGGGAATCCAAGAGACCCAGTACTTC; CDR3aa: CASSLVGGIQETQYF
v_gene: TRBV30; d_gene: TRBD2; j_gene: TRBJ2-7; abundance: once; CDR3nt: TGTGCCTGGAAGAAGCGGGGGCCATTATACGAGCAGTACTTC; CDR3aa: CAWKKRGPLYEQYF
v_gene: TRBV11-2; d_gene: NA; j_gene: TRBJ2-3; abundance: NA; CDR3nt: TGTGCCAGCAGCCGCGCGAGTGATACGCAGTATTTT; CDR3aa: CASSRASDTQYF
v_gene: TRBV5-1; d_gene: TRBD1; j_gene: TRBJ2-2; abundance: NA; CDR3nt: TGCGCCAGCAGTTACCTGGGACAGGGGGCCAGCGGGGAGCTGTTTTTT; CDR3aa: CASSYLGQGASGELFF
v_gene: TRBV5-1; d_gene: NA; j_gene: TRBJ1-3; abundance: NA; CDR3nt: TGCGCCAGCAGCTTGGCAGGGACTGGAAACACCATATATTTT; CDR3aa: CASSLAGTGNTIYF
v_gene: TRBV5-1; d_gene: TRBD1; j_gene: TRBJ2-7; abundance: NA; CDR3nt: TGCGCCAGCAGCTACGCGGGACAGGGGACAAGAGAGCAGTACTTC; CDR3aa: CASSYAGQGTREQYF
v_gene: TRBV28; d_gene: TRBD2; j_gene: TRBJ2-1; abundance: NA; CDR3nt: TGTGCCAGTGGGACCGGGACTAGTTTTTCCAATGAGCAGTTCTTC; CDR3aa: CASGTGTSFSNEQFF
v_gene: TRBV19; d_gene: TRBD2; j_gene: TRBJ2-7; abundance: NA; CDR3nt: TGTGCCAGTAGCCCCGGGACTAGCGGAGCCTACGAGCAGTACTTC; CDR3aa: CASSPGTSGAYEQYF
v_gene: TRBV7-9; d_gene: TRBD1; j_gene: TRBJ1-2; abundance: NA; CDR3nt: TGTGCCAGCAGCCATGGGACAGCCTATGGCTACACCTTC; CDR3aa: CASSHGTAYGYTF
v_gene: TRBV7-9; d_gene: NA; j_gene: TRBJ1-3; abundance: NA; CDR3nt: TGTGCCAGCAGCTTAGTGGGGAGTGCTGGAAACACCATATATTTT; CDR3aa: CASSLVGSAGNTIYF
v_gene: TRBV6-6; d_gene: NA; j_gene: TRBJ2-1; abundance: NA; CDR3nt: TGTGCCAGCCTTCCTTTCGCGTTAAGCAATGAGCAGTTCTTC; CDR3aa: CASLPFALSNEQFF
v_gene: TRBV10-3; d_gene: NA; j_gene: TRBJ2-3; abundance: NA; CDR3nt: TGTGCCATCAGTGAAGGGCTAGCCCTGTCTAGCACAGATACGCAGTATTTT; CDR3aa: CAISEGLALSSTDTQYF
v_gene: TRBV12-3/TRBV12-4; d_gene: NA; j_gene: TRBJ2-7; abundance: NA; CDR3nt: TGTGCCAGCAGTTCCGACAACACCCACGAGCAGTACTTC; CDR3aa: CASSSDNTHEQYF
v_gene: TRBV24-1; d_gene: TRBD2; j_gene: TRBJ2-1; abundance: NA; CDR3nt: TGTGCCACCAGTGATTTCCCTAGCGGGAGGGCCAACTACAATGAGCAGTTCTTC; CDR3aa: CATSDFPSGRANYNEQFF
v_gene: TRBV6-4; d_gene: NA; j_gene: TRBJ1-2; abundance: NA; CDR3nt: TGTGCCAGCAGTGCCTCCCCGGGAGGCTATGGCTACACCTTC; CDR3aa: CASSASPGGYGYTF
v_gene: TRBV15; d_gene: TRBD1; j_gene: TRBJ2-7; abundance: NA; CDR3nt: TGTGCCACCAGCAGAAACCGGGACAGGGACAACGAGCAGTACTTC; CDR3aa: CATSRNRDRDNEQYF
v_gene: TRBV27; d_gene: TRBD1; j_gene: TRBJ2-3; abundance: NA; CDR3nt: TGTGCCAGCTGCACCGGGACAGTCACAGATACGCAGTATTTT; CDR3aa: CASCTGTVTDTQYF
v_gene: TRBV7-3; d_gene: NA; j_gene: TRBJ2-5; abundance: NA; CDR3nt: TGTGCCAGCAGCCGAGACATACAAGAGACCCAGTACTTC; CDR3aa: CASSRDIQETQYF
v_gene: TRBV7-9; d_gene: TRBD1; j_gene: TRBJ2-5; abundance: NA; CDR3nt: TGTGCCAGCAGCACCGGGGACAGGGTCCGGGAGACCCAGTACTTC; CDR3aa: CASSTGDRVRETQYF
v_gene: TRBV11-2; d_gene: TRBD2; j_gene: TRBJ2-7; abundance: NA; CDR3nt: TGTGCCAGCAGCTCCTATAGCGGGATCGAGCAGTACTTC; CDR3aa: CASSSYSGIEQYF
v_gene: TRBV3-1/TRBV3-2; d_gene: NA; j_gene: TRBJ2-1; abundance: NA; CDR3nt: TGTGCCAGCAGCCAATGGGACTCCAACAATGAGCAGTTCTTC; CDR3aa: CASSQWDSNNEQFF
v_gene: TRBV6-4; d_gene: NA; j_gene: TRBJ1-2; abundance: NA; CDR3nt: TGTGCCAGCAGTGAAGGGGCGCGTCATGGCTACACCTTC; CDR3aa: CASSEGARHGYTF
v_gene: TRBV28; d_gene: TRBD1; j_gene: TRBJ2-3; abundance: NA; CDR3nt: TGTGCCAGCAGTTCTCGACAGGGGGCAGATACGCAGTATTTT; CDR3aa: CASSSRQGADTQYF
v_gene: TRBV19; d_gene: NA; j_gene: TRBJ1-5; abundance: NA; CDR3nt: TGTGCCAGTAGTATTTTTACAGTGAATAGCAATCAGCCCCAGCATTTT; CDR3aa: CASSIFTVNSNQPQHF
v_gene: TRBV6-5; d_gene: NA; j_gene: TRBJ2-1; abundance: NA; CDR3nt: TGTGCCAGCACGCCCAGGGACAATGAGCAGTTCTTC; CDR3aa: CASTPRDNEQFF